This section outlines one T cell receptor beta chain sequence together with its context. This clonotype was counted at least ten times. Its antigen remains unidentified. No per-base quality is available; no much larger clone lies one base away. These data originate in a study of CXCR3 chemokines and chemotherapy response in bladder cancer (dated by TCRdb to the early 2020s). The study in broad terms: The study examined whether intratumoral CXCR3 chemokine system activity predicted chemotherapy response in human bladder cancer.

Libraries came from PCR. Data came from an Illumina HiSeq 2500. TCRdb trimmed the raw reads at Q25, called clones with MiXCR and kept productive beta chains. Here each entry gathers all rows of one CDR3 protein and keeps the most common genes and DNA. Recorded for this sample are roughly 8,000 distinct CDR3 sequences; 10% to 15% of them occurred a single time. The ten largest clones add up to 15% to 20% of the sample. Sample collection was performed from a patient whose treatment included neoadjuvant chemotherapy. The origin of this receptor is a human donor with bladder cancer that responded to neoadjuvant chemotherapy.

The bases are TGTGCCAGCAGTTTTGGTGGCGAAAAACTGTTTTTT. Its protein reads: CASSFGGEKLFF. The sequence joins TRBV12-3 or TRBV12-4 to TRBJ1-4; the D gene remains uncertain. V is shortened by 3 bases, J by 8 bases, and the region joining them spans 7 bases. Including cysteine and phenylalanine, the CDR3 has 12 amino acids. CDR3 DNA is the only sequence kept; it has 36 bases, read in frame from the first base.